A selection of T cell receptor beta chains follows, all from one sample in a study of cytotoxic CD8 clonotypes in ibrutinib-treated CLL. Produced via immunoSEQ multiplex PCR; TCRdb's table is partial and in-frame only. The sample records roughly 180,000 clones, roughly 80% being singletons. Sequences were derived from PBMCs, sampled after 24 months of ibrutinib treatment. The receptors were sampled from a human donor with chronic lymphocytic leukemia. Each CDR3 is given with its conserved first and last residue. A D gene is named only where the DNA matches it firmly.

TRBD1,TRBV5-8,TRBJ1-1,CASRSGQGIVNTEAFF,TGTGCCAGCAGATCCGGACAGGGCATTGTGAACACTGAAGCTTTCTTT
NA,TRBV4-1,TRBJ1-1,CASSQDGQALGEAFF,TGCGCCAGCAGCCAAGACGGTCAGGCACTCGGTGAAGCTTTCTTT
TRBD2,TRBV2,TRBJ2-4,CASQGGTSVHRGNIQYF,TGTGCCAGCCAAGGGGGGACTAGCGTACACCGGGGAAACATTCAGTACTTC
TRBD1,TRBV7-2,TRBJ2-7,CASSPTGQAYEQYF,TGTGCCAGCAGCCCTACGGGACAGGCCTACGAGCAGTACTTC
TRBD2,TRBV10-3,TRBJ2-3,CAIRSGGSESDTQYF,TGTGCCATCAGGTCCGGGGGGTCTGAGTCAGATACGCAGTATTTT
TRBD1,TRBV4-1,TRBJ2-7,CASSQETGRYEQYF,TGCGCCAGCAGCCAAGAGACAGGGCGATACGAGCAGTACTTC
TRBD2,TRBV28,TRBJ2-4,CASSLGRVKNIQYF,TGTGCCAGCAGTTTAGGGAGGGTCAAAAACATTCAGTACTTC
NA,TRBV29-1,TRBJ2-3,CSVRYRNTDTQYF,TGCAGCGTTAGGTATAGAAACACAGATACGCAGTATTTT
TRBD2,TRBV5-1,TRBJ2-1,CASRSSGRILDEQFF,TGCGCCAGCAGATCTAGCGGGAGGATTCTTGATGAGCAGTTCTTC
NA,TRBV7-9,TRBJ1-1,CASSLSLGAGNTEAFF,TGTGCCAGCAGCTTAAGTCTAGGGGCCGGGAACACTGAAGCTTTCTTT
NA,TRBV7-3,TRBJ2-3,CASSLSRSGTDTQYF,TGTGCCAGCAGCTTAAGTAGGAGTGGCACAGATACGCAGTATTTT
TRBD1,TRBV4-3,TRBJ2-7,CASSTGQGQYF,TGCGCCAGCAGCACGGGACAGGGTCAGTACTTC
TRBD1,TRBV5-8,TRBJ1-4,CASSLGQGATNEKLFF,TGTGCCAGCAGCTTAGGACAGGGAGCAACTAATGAAAAACTGTTTTTT
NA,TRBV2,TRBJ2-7,CASTGGPMEQYF,TGTGCCAGCACTGGGGGCCCCATGGAGCAGTACTTC
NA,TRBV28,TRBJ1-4,CASRQQGNEKLFF,TGTGCCAGCAGGCAACAGGGAAATGAAAAACTGTTTTTT